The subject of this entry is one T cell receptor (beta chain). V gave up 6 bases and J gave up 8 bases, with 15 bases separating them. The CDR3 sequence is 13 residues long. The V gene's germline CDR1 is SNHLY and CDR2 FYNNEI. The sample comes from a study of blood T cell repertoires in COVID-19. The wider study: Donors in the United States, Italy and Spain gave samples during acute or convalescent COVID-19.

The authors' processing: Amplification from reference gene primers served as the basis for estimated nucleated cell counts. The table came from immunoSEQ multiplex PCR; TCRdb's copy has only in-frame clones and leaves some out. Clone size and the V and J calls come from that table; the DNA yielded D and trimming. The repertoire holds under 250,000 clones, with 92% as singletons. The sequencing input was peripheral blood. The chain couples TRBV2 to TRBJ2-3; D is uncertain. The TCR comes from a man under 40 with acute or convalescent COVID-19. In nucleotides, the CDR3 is TGTGCCAGCAGGTTCCTAGTTAGGCCTACGCAGTATTTT. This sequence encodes CASRFLVRPTQYF.